These 6 T cell receptor beta chains were all obtained from the same sample, sequenced in a study of shared clonotypes between healthy human individuals (dated by TCRdb to the early 2020s). Libraries came from the immunoSEQ multiplex PCR assay. TCRdb provides this immuneACCESS table in a form limited to in-frame rearrangements. Some clones are lacking; in checked studies, under half of them reflect an unresolved V gene, and why the rest are absent is not known. Present in this sample are approximately 2.5 million clones, more than 85% of which were seen just once. In total, the top ten clones hold roughly 0.36% of the sample. The material sequenced was naive CD4+ T cells from PBMCs. The sample's cell subset or site label is to be understood as: CD45RA+ positively selected. These receptor sequences come from a man between 18 and 35 years old in good health. Some clones in this sample may be carry-over from other donors' samples.

The chain joins TRBV19 to TRBJ1-5; D gene uncertain. The length of the CDR3 is 17 residues. Germline CDR1 reads LNHDA; CDR2 reads SQIVND (reference sequence). V was clipped by 3 bases and J by 3 bases, with 18 bases between them. The DNA for the CDR3 is TGTGCCAGTAGTATGGGGAGTCGGCGTACTATCAATCAGCCCCAGCATTTT. Its translation: CASSMGSRRTINQPQHF.

Worth noting for this clone: The sample holds other DNA sequences that translate to the same CDR3. Here the CDR3 reads CASSLRDTQYF. CDR3 sequence (DNA): TGCGCCAGCAGCTTGCGGGATACGCAGTATTTT. V and J are TRBV5-1 and TRBJ2-3; no clear D gene. V dropped 1 base and J dropped 6 bases, with 3 bases sitting between them. CDR3 size: 11 residues. Germline lookup yields CDR1 SGHRS and CDR2 YFSETQ.

The chain uses TRBV19 and TRBJ2-5, with TRBD2 as a possible D gene (6 bases). Germline loops: CDR1 LNHDA, CDR2 SQIVND (reference sequence). V lost 3 bases to trimming and J lost 3 bases, with 17 bases between them. The CDR3 has 16 residues. The CDR3 nucleotides are TGTGCCAGTAGTATCTCCTCTGCGGGGCAGAAAGAGACCCAGTACTTC. Its protein product is CASSISSAGQKETQYF.

V is TRBV7-9 and J is TRBJ2-7; 7 bases fit TRBD1. The CDR3 loop spans 13 amino acids. Trimming removed 4 bases from V and 3 bases from J; junction bases left unmatched: 3. The germline gives CDR1 SEHNR, CDR2 FQNEAQ (reference sequence). CDR3 region: CASSWGQSYEQYF. The CDR3 nucleotides are TGTGCCAGCAGCTGGGGACAGAGCTACGAGCAGTACTTC.

This rearrangement joins TRBV6-6 to TRBJ2-5; the D call may be TRBD1 or TRBD2 (6 bases each). Gene TRBJ2-7 matches the end of the DNA better, so the J call may be wrong. The CDR3 is 15 amino acids. The germline V gene encodes CDR1 MNHNY and CDR2 SVGAGI (reference sequence). The CDR3 DNA reads as TGTGCCAGCAGCGAAACGGGGGCCGAATCCTACGAGCAGTACTTC. Translated, it gives CASSETGAESYEQYF.

The rearrangement joins TRBV9 to TRBJ2-2; TRBD1 aligns across 10 bases. The CDR3 covers 17 residues. The ends lost 0 bases at V and 7 bases at J; junction bases unmatched: 9. CDR1 is SGDLS and CDR2 is YYNGEE in the germline V gene. The CDR3 protein is CASSVGDRGRLSGELFF. The CDR3 DNA is TGTGCCAGCAGCGTAGGAGACAGGGGGCGCCTGAGCGGGGAGCTGTTTTTT.